The 17 T cell receptor beta chains listed next were all sequenced from one sample in a study of cytomegalovirus exposure and HLA in healthy donors. The PCR was carried out with 60 Vbeta primers and 13 Jbeta primers. The method was immunoSEQ multiplex PCR; TCRdb's version includes in-frame clones alone and lacks a portion of them. This table has about 160,000 clones, less than 80% appearing once. The sample consisted of PBMCs. These TCRs come from a man aged 40-49 years in good health and CMV-seronegative.

This clone turned up a few times. V is TRBV7-9 and J is TRBJ1-1; D perhaps matches TRBD1 (6 bases). CDR1 is SEHNR, CDR2 FQNEAQ, per germline (reference sequence). The CDR3 covers 13 residues. V was clipped by 5 bases and J by 6 bases, with 13 bases between them. CDR3 sequence reads: CASSHSGDPEAFF. The CDR3 nucleotides read TGTGCCAGCAGCCACTCAGGGGATCCTGAAGCTTTCTTT.

The V gene is TRBV2, the J gene TRBJ2-2; D may be TRBD1 (5 bases). Per the germline V gene, CDR1 is SNHLY and CDR2 is FYNNEI. Trimming pared 9 bases from V and 0 bases from J, leaving 8 bases between. CDR3 size: 13 residues. The CDR3 is CARDISNTGELFF. CDR3 nucleotide sequence: TGTGCCAGGGACATATCGAACACCGGGGAGCTGTTTTTT.

The rearrangement joins TRBV2 to TRBJ2-1, with 7 nucleotides matching TRBD2. After removal of 6 bases from V and 7 bases from J, the junction contained 6 bases not matched to a gene. CDR1 is SNHLY and CDR2 is FYNNEI in the germline V gene. The length of the CDR3 is 13 residues. This CDR3 reads CASRGGLVNEQFF. The CDR3 DNA is TGTGCCAGCAGGGGAGGGCTAGTGAATGAGCAGTTCTTC.

The chain combines TRBV7-9 with TRBJ2-7; 10 bases agree with TRBD1. CDR3 length equals 16 residues. Per the germline V gene, CDR1 is SEHNR and CDR2 is FQNEAQ (reference sequence). V shed 3 bases and J 3 bases; nucleotides not matched to a gene: 8. The CDR3 here is CASSFRGQGGIYEQYF. The CDR3 region has the DNA TGTGCCAGCAGCTTCAGAGGACAGGGGGGGATCTACGAGCAGTACTTC.

J is TRBJ2-2 and V is TRBV19; 7 bases match TRBD1. J lost 1 base, V lost 5 bases, and 4 bases had no gene match. The CDR3 runs 15 residues. CDR1 is LNHDA, CDR2 SQIVND, per germline (reference sequence). The CDR3 loop reads CASSYRDRNTGELFF. CDR3 sequence (DNA): TGTGCCAGTAGTTACCGGGACAGGAACACCGGGGAGCTGTTTTTT. Full variable domain (rest looked up from reference TRBV19 and TRBJ2-2): DGGITQSPKYLFRKEGQNVTLSCEQNLNHDAMYWYRQDPGQGLRLIYYSQIVNDFQKGDIAEGYSVSREKKESFPLTVTSAQKNPTAFYLCASSYRDRNTGELFFGEGSRLTVL.

A word on this clone: Germline is not matched at one junction end, which may reflect a read error. This chain joins TRBV10-3 and TRBJ2-1, with D perhaps matching TRBD2 (6 bases). This CDR3 region has 16 residues. Germline V gene sequence: CDR1 ENHRY, CDR2 SYGVKD. In nucleotides, the CDR3 is TGTGCCATCACTGGACTGGCGGGGTCAGATTACAATGGGCAGTTCTTC. Protein product: CAITGLAGSDYNGQFF.

The chain links TRBV6-6 to TRBJ1-2; 8 bases line up with TRBD1. CDR3 length: 14 residues. Germline assignment: CDR1 MNHNY and CDR2 SVGAGI (reference sequence). The V gene end was trimmed by 7 bases and the J gene end by 6 bases; junction bases not matched to a gene: 10. CDR3 protein: CASKNRLTGDGYTF. CDR3 in DNA: TGTGCCAGCAAAAACAGGTTGACAGGGGATGGCTACACCTTC.

This chain links TRBV6-6 with TRBJ2-3; 8 nucleotides agree with TRBD1. Germline loops: CDR1 MNHNY, CDR2 SVGAGI (reference sequence). The CDR3 contains 14 residues. The V and J ends lost 6 bases and 5 bases, in that order; junction bases with no gene match: 7. The CDR3 nucleotides read TGTGCCAGCAGACTAGGTACAGGGGGAGATACGCAGTATTTT. Its translation is CASRLGTGGDTQYF.

V is TRBV29-1 and J is TRBJ2-7; 8 positions match TRBD2. The CDR3 covers 14 residues. The V segment lost 6 bases and the J segment 4 bases; nucleotides outside the gene matches: 11. Germline lookup yields CDR1 SQVTM and CDR2 ANQGSEA. This CDR3 reads CSVLPTGTSYEQYF. The CDR3 DNA reads TGCAGCGTCCTTCCCACCGGGACTAGTTACGAGCAGTACTTC.

V is TRBV15 and J is TRBJ1-6; 8 bases are shared with TRBD1. The germline V gene encodes CDR1 LNHNV and CDR2 YYDKDF (reference sequence). The CDR3 is 14 amino acids. Trimming at V came to 3 bases and at J to 7 bases, leaving 2 bases not matched to a gene. CDR3 protein: CATSRDRVNSPLHF. DNA of the CDR3: TGTGCCACCAGCAGGGACAGGGTAAATTCACCCCTCCACTTT.

J is TRBJ2-5 and V is TRBV7-6; 11 positions match TRBD1. Germline V gene sequence: CDR1 SGHVS, CDR2 FNYEAQ. There are 16 residues in the CDR3. The V and J ends lost 5 bases and 4 bases, in that order; junction bases with no gene match: 9. In DNA form, the CDR3 reads TGTGCCAGCAGCCCTCACCGGGACAGGGGGGGAGAGACCCAGTACTTC. Protein sequence: CASSPHRDRGGETQYF. The entire variable domain, with the rest obtained from reference TRBV7-6 and TRBJ2-5, is as follows: GAGVSQSPRYKVTKRGQDVALRCDPISGHVSLYWYRQALGQGPEFLTYFNYEAQQDKSGLPNDRFSAERPEGSISTLTIQRTEQRDSAMYRCASSPHRDRGGETQYFGPGTRLLVL.

The chain joins TRBV2 to TRBJ2-1; a weak D match, TRBD1 (5 bases). The CDR3 loop spans 11 amino acids. Germline V gives CDR1 SNHLY, CDR2 FYNNEI. V was pared by 8 bases and J by 9 bases, with 11 bases between. In nucleotides, the CDR3 is TGTGCCAGCCGCCTGCAGGGTGAGCAGTTCTTC. As protein: CASRLQGEQFF. Full variable domain (outside the CDR3, taken from reference TRBV2 and TRBJ2-1): EPEVTQTPSHQVTQMGQEVILRCVPISNHLYFYWYRQILGQKVEFLVSFYNNEISEKSEIFDDQFSVERPDGSNFTLKIRSTKLEDSAMYFCASRLQGEQFFGPGTRLTVL.

The chain has TRBV5-8 and TRBJ1-2, with 7 bases aligning to TRBD1. CDR1 is SGHTS, CDR2 YDEGEE, per germline. The CDR3 length is 14 residues. V lost 2 bases and J lost 4; bases outside the gene matches: 5. CDR3 coding DNA: TGTGCCAGCAGCTTACCAGGGGGGATCTATGGCTACACCTTC. As protein: CASSLPGGIYGYTF.

The chain links TRBV9 to TRBJ2-1; TRBD2 aligns across 9 bases. The CDR3 totals 17 residues. With 3 bases clipped from V and 1 base from J, the junction kept 8 bases outside the gene matches. Germline CDR1 SGDLS, CDR2 YYNGEE. This CDR3 reads CASSALGSGGSYNEQFF. CDR3 coding DNA: TGTGCCAGCAGCGCCTTGGGGAGCGGGGGGTCCTACAATGAGCAGTTCTTC.

This chain links TRBV30 with TRBJ2-7; no firm D call. The germline CDR1 and CDR2 sequences are GTSNPN and SVGIG (reference sequence). V was trimmed by 0 bases and J by 4 bases, leaving 4 bases between them. The CDR3 runs to 11 residues. The CDR3 DNA follows: TGTGCCTGGAGTGTACAGTACGAGCAGTACTTC. This encodes CAWSVQYEQYF.

J is TRBJ2-5 and V is TRBV7-9; D call uncertain. The DNA end is more similar to TRBJ2-7, so the J call may be wrong. From germline, CDR1 is SEHNR and CDR2 FQNEAQ (reference sequence). The length of the CDR3 is 12 residues. The DNA for the CDR3 is TGTGCCAGCAGCTCGCGAGAGTACGAGCAGTACTTC. Encoded protein: CASSSREYEQYF.

The chain combines TRBV5-1 with TRBJ2-5; D call uncertain. Germline CDR1 is SGHRS and CDR2 is YFSETQ. Deletions cut 5 bases from V and 3 bases from J, with 8 bases between. The CDR3 spans 12 residues. CDR3 sequence (DNA): TGCGCCAGCAGGGCTCAGAAAGAGACCCAGTACTTC. Translation gives CASRAQKETQYF.